The 32 T cell receptor beta chains presented below share a single source sample, sequenced in a study of CD8 T cells in ankylosing spondylitis. TCRdb itself ran the 5' RACE reads through MiXCR, one entry per CDR3 protein. The repertoire holds roughly 250,000 distinct CDR3 sequences, with over 9.5% as singletons. The sequencing input was blood, either unsorted or a sorted T cell fraction (not recorded which). The receptor set was obtained from a male donor with ankylosing spondylitis or in good health (not recorded which).

A remark on this clonotype: This clone may be a read error of a much larger clone one base away. This chain's CDR3 is CAWRSRSLEAFF. CDR3 coding DNA: TGTGCCTGGAGGTCGAGGAGCCTTGAAGCTTTCTTT. The V call is TRBV30, the J call TRBJ1-1; no clear D. Trimming took off 3 bases at V and 7 bases at J, with 12 bases between the two ends. CDR3 length equals 12 residues. Germline V CDR1 and CDR2: GTSNPN, SVGIG (reference sequence).

The CDR3, as DNA: TGTGCCAGCAGCCACACTCCGGGAGGCACTGAGCAGTTCTTC. Translated: CASSHTPGGTEQFF. The chain recombines TRBV14 with TRBJ2-1; 7 bases are shared with TRBD2. The CDR3 length is 14 residues. CDR1 SGHDN and CDR2 FVKESK come from the germline V gene. V shed 3 bases, J shed 9 bases, and the junction held 8 bases outside the gene matches.

This chain connects TRBV5-1 to TRBJ2-7, with 10 positions matching TRBD1. V was clipped by 6 bases and J by 2 bases; unmatched bases: 8. The CDR3 covers 15 residues. From germline, CDR1 is SGHRS and CDR2 YFSETQ. Here the CDR3 DNA reads TGCGCCAGCAAGGGCCCGGGACAGGGGCCCTACGAGCAGTACTTC. Translation: CASKGPGQGPYEQYF. Full variable domain (rest looked up from reference TRBV5-1 and TRBJ2-7): KAGVTQTPRYLIKTRGQQVTLSCSPISGHRSVSWYQQTPGQGLQFLFEYFSETQRNKGNFPGRFSGRQFSNSRSEMNVSTLELGDSALYLCASKGPGQGPYEQYFGPGTRLTVT.

To note about this clonotype: A read error may account for a junction end that differs from germline. The V gene is TRBV6-1, the J gene TRBJ1-1; TRBD1 agrees at 9 bases. Germline V gene lookup returns CDR1 MNHNS and CDR2 SASEGT. This CDR3 has 13 amino acids. CDR3 sequence (DNA): TGTACCAGCAGGACAGGGGCGAACACTGAAGCTTTCTTT. Encoded protein: CTSRTGANTEAFF.

This chain uses TRBV25-1 with TRBJ1-3; D is possibly TRBD1 (5 bases). In germline, CDR1 is MGHDK, CDR2 SYGVNS. The CDR3 covers 14 residues. V was shortened by 3 bases and J by 0 bases, with 6 bases between the two germline ends. CDR3 residues: CASSDRVSGNTIYF. CDR3 bases: TGTGCCAGCAGTGACAGGGTCTCTGGAAACACCATATATTTT. Looking up the rest from reference TRBV25-1 and TRBJ1-3 gives the full variable domain: EADIYQTPRYLVIGTGKKITLECSQTMGHDKMYWYQQDPGMELHLIHYSYGVNSTEKGDLSSESTVSRIRTEHFPLTLESARPSHTSQYLCASSDRVSGNTIYFGEGSWLTVV.

This clonotype was detected many times. The gene calls are TRBV9 and TRBJ2-7; 7 nucleotides match TRBD1. The CDR3 is 17 amino acids. CDR1 is SGDLS, CDR2 YYNGEE, per germline. V lost 3 bases to trimming and J lost 7 bases; unmatched junction nucleotides: 19. The CDR3 DNA sequence: TGTGCCAGCAGCGCCGGCCGGCCAGGGGGTCCGCTGGGAGAGCAGTACTTC. Residues: CASSAGRPGGPLGEQYF.

This clonotype was recorded at least ten times. The chain has TRBV6-5 and TRBJ1-2, with 12 bases that match TRBD1. The CDR3 is 18 residues long. The J segment lost 3 bases and the V segment lost 0 bases, leaving 8 bases of the junction unmatched. Germline V CDR1 and CDR2: MNHEY, SVGAGI. For the CDR3, the DNA is TGTGCCAGCAGTTACTCGGGGACAGGGGGCATTGAAGACTATGGCTACACCTTC. Amino acid sequence: CASSYSGTGGIEDYGYTF.

This clonotype was detected many times. The V gene is TRBV4-1, the J gene TRBJ1-5; 9 nucleotides align to TRBD1. V gave up 2 bases and J gave up 6 bases; unmatched junction bases: 5. The CDR3 sequence is 15 residues long. Per germline, CDR1 MGHRA and CDR2 YSYEKL. The chain's CDR3 is CASSQTGTGSQPQHF. The CDR3 DNA sequence: TGCGCCAGCAGCCAAACCGGGACAGGGAGTCAGCCCCAGCATTTT.

In its sample, this clonotype was seen many times. The V and J genes are TRBV4-1 and TRBJ2-1; TRBD2 might be the D (6 bases). CDR1 MGHRA and CDR2 YSYEKL come from the germline V gene. The V end was cut by 0 bases, the J end by 2 bases, with 14 bases between. The CDR3 runs to 17 residues. CDR3 sequence: CASSQDFGGPPYNEQFF. CDR3 nucleotides: TGCGCCAGCAGCCAAGACTTCGGGGGACCCCCCTACAATGAGCAGTTCTTC.

This clonotype was counted at least ten times. The chain employs TRBV12-3 or TRBV12-4 and TRBJ2-4; D may match TRBD1 or TRBD2 (6 bases each). The CDR3 runs to 20 residues. The V gene lost 6 bases and the J gene lost 7 bases, with 34 bases spanning the gap. The CDR3, as DNA: TGTGCCAGCAGCCCGACTTCTCCGGGACCCAGGGCCCGGAGGGGGAACATTCAGTACTTC. It specifies CASSPTSPGPRARRGNIQYF.

This clonotype has only a few counts. This may stem from a read error, because a much larger clone lies one nucleotide away. V and J are TRBV20-1 and TRBJ2-5, with 11 bases lining up with TRBD2. This CDR3 has 13 residues. Germline values: CDR1 DFQATT, CDR2 SNEGSKA (reference sequence). The CDR3 DNA sequence: TGCAGTGCTGAGACTAGCGGGGTAGAGGCCCAGTACTTC. This encodes CSAETSGVEAQYF.

This clonotype was observed at least ten times. The J gene is TRBJ1-1, the V gene TRBV5-1; D perhaps matches TRBD1 (5 bases). The germline V and J ends were trimmed by 4 bases and 5 bases, with 21 bases remaining between them. The germline CDR1 and CDR2 sequences are SGHRS and YFSETQ. This CDR3 spans 16 amino acids. The CDR3 loop reads CASSPPGTPGDTEAFF. CDR3 sequence (DNA): TGCGCCAGCAGCCCACCCGGGACCCCAGGAGATACTGAAGCTTTCTTT.

CDR3 coding DNA: TGTGCCATCAGTGGCGCAGGGCCTCAGCCCCAGCATTTT. It codes for CAISGAGPQPQHF. The V gene is TRBV10-3, the J gene TRBJ1-5; D might be TRBD1 (5 bases). Germline V lookup: CDR1 ENHRY, CDR2 SYGVKD. CDR3 length equals 13 residues. The V and J ends lost 4 bases and 6 bases respectively, with 10 bases between them.

J is TRBJ1-2 and V is TRBV7-2; TRBD1 aligns across 9 bases. CDR1 and CDR2 (germline): SGHTA, FQGNSA. The CDR3 consists of 15 residues. V shed 2 bases, J shed 2 bases, and the junction held 3 bases outside the gene matches. CDR3 protein: CASSLTGGANYGYTF. In DNA form, the CDR3 reads TGTGCCAGCAGCTTAACAGGGGGCGCAAACTATGGCTACACCTTC.

This clonotype was counted a few times. The chain uses TRBV7-9 and TRBJ1-2; 7 bases align to TRBD1. This CDR3 comprises 13 residues. The junction had 8 bases not matched to a gene; V was cut back by 7 bases and J by 6 bases. Germline V gene sequence: CDR1 SEHNR, CDR2 FQNEAQ (reference sequence). CDR3 in DNA: TGTGCCAGCACCAACCAGGGGGACGATGGCTACACCTTC. Its protein product is CASTNQGDDGYTF.

Only a few counts were recorded for this clonotype. This chain joins TRBV6-1 and TRBJ2-1, with TRBD1 matching 8 bases. The CDR3 sequence is 14 residues long. Germline CDR1 and CDR2: MNHNS and SASEGT. J was trimmed by 8 bases and V by 1 base; bases with no gene match: 4. CDR3 loop: CASSEDPGGHEQFF. The CDR3 coding sequence is TGTGCCAGCAGTGAAGATCCAGGGGGCCATGAGCAGTTCTTC.

The sample holds a few counts of this clonotype. This chain uses TRBV11-2 with TRBJ1-1; D might be TRBD1 (6 bases). Germline-derived CDR1 and CDR2 are SGHAT and FQNNGV. The V and J ends lost 5 bases and 2 bases respectively, with 12 bases between them. The CDR3 length is 14 residues. The CDR3 bases are TGTGCCAGCAGCCTATGGACAGCAAACACTGAAGCTTTCTTT. This encodes CASSLWTANTEAFF.

Points on this clonotype: This may arise from a read error, as a much more abundant clone is one base away. The gene calls are TRBV5-4 and TRBJ2-7; no clear D. Trimming took 3 bases from V and 0 from J, leaving 10 bases between them. CDR3 length: 14 residues. Per germline, CDR1 SGHNT and CDR2 YYREEE (reference sequence). The CDR3 DNA follows: TGTGCCAGCAGCTCCCGGACGGACTCCTACGAGCAGTACTTC. Translated, it gives CASSSRTDSYEQYF.

This clonotype was counted at least ten times. The chain employs TRBV3-1 and TRBJ1-2; possible D gene TRBD1, 6 bases. The V end was cut by 3 bases, the J end by 4 bases, with 12 bases between. Germline-derived CDR1 and CDR2 are LGHDT and YNNKEL (reference sequence). The CDR3 totals 14 residues. Here the CDR3 reads CASSQDRTAYGYTF. CDR3 DNA: TGTGCCAGCAGCCAGGACCGGACAGCCTATGGCTACACCTTC.

This clonotype was detected many times. The rearrangement links TRBV29-1 to TRBJ1-1; D is uncertain. The length of the CDR3 is 11 residues. V shed 7 bases and J shed 2 bases, with 8 bases lying between them. Per germline, CDR1 SQVTM and CDR2 ANQGSEA. The CDR3 loop is CSAKENTEAFF. The CDR3 DNA reads TGCAGCGCCAAGGAAAACACTGAAGCTTTCTTT.

This clonotype appeared many times. This rearrangement joins TRBV6-1 to TRBJ2-1; maybe TRBD2 (6 bases). Germline V gene data show CDR1 as MNHNS and CDR2 as SASEGT. This CDR3 is 15 amino acids long. V gave up 5 bases and J gave up 0 bases, with 11 bases separating them. CDR3 region: CASSPDGSSYNEQFF. DNA of the CDR3: TGTGCCAGCAGTCCGGACGGGAGCTCCTACAATGAGCAGTTCTTC.

In its sample, this clonotype was seen a few times. This rearrangement joins TRBV2 to TRBJ2-3; 10 nucleotides line up with TRBD2. Germline V gives CDR1 SNHLY, CDR2 FYNNEI. This CDR3 spans 14 amino acids. The J segment lost 5 bases and the V segment lost 4 bases, leaving 3 bases of the junction unmatched. CDR3 sequence reads: CASSVSGGGDTQYF. The CDR3 DNA follows: TGTGCCAGCAGTGTAAGCGGGGGGGGAGATACGCAGTATTTT.

About this clonotype itself: This sequence may be a read error, since a much larger clone differs from it by one base. The J gene is TRBJ2-5, the V gene TRBV29-1; TRBD2 agrees at 13 bases. V lost 6 bases, J lost 4 bases, and 2 bases stayed unmatched. The V gene's germline CDR1 is SQVTM and CDR2 ANQGSEA. This CDR3 is built from 13 residues. CDR3 amino acids: CSVRLAGGETQYF. CDR3 DNA sequence: TGCAGCGTCAGACTAGCGGGAGGAGAGACCCAGTACTTC. Supplemented by reference TRBV29-1 and TRBJ2-5, the full variable domain reads SAVISQKPSRDICQRGTSLTIQCQVDSQVTMMFWYRQQPGQSLTLIATANQGSEATYESGFVIDKFPISRPNLTFSTLTVSNMSPEDSSIYLCSVRLAGGETQYFGPGTRLLVL.

This clonotype was detected only a few times. The chain couples TRBV10-3 to TRBJ1-2; a weak D match, TRBD1 (6 bases). CDR1 and CDR2 (germline): ENHRY, SYGVKD. The CDR3 totals 13 residues. Trimming shortened V by 2 bases and J by 7 bases, and 11 bases separated the two germline ends. CDR3 in amino acids: CAISETTTGGYTF. The DNA of the CDR3 is TGTGCCATCAGTGAGACGACGACAGGTGGCTACACCTTC.

In this sample, this clonotype turned up many times. V gene TRBV12-3 or TRBV12-4 combines with J gene TRBJ2-7; TRBD2 matches 10 bases. J gave up 6 bases and V 0 bases, and 5 bases lay outside the gene matches. The CDR3 length is 15 residues. The CDR3 DNA is TGTGCCAGCAGTTTAGCGGCTAGCGGGAGCTCCGAGCAGTACTTC. This sequence encodes CASSLAASGSSEQYF.

About this clonotype: The DNA is omitted, as the CDR3 cannot be located on it reliably, and the CDR3 follows TCRdb's listing. The chain is built from TRBV7-5 and TRBJ2-1; the table's D call, TRBD2, was not checked against the DNA. TRBV7-5 is designated a pseudogene. Including both end residues, the CDR3 is 20 amino acids long. CDR3 amino acids: CISVSEAPLSSGRCKNEQFF.

This clonotype was observed at least ten times. The V call is TRBV7-9, the J call TRBJ2-1, with D uncertain. CDR3 size: 15 residues. Germline-derived CDR1 and CDR2 are SEHNR and FQNEAQ (reference sequence). V was shortened by 7 bases and J by 0 bases, with 13 bases between the two germline ends. The CDR3 bases are TGTGCCAGCACCCAAATTGGTAGCTCCTACAATGAGCAGTTCTTC. This codes for CASTQIGSSYNEQFF.

This chain joins TRBV6-5 and TRBJ1-1; no clear D gene. V lost 2 bases and J lost 1, with 11 bases in between. The CDR3 extends over 15 amino acids. Germline CDR1 and CDR2: MNHEY and SVGAGI. CDR3 amino acids: CASSYLPGRNTEAFF. The CDR3, as DNA: TGTGCCAGCAGTTACCTTCCGGGGAGGAACACTGAAGCTTTCTTT.

This clonotype was picked up many times. The genes are TRBV29-1 and TRBJ1-1, with TRBD1 identical over 7 bases. Germline CDR1 SQVTM, CDR2 ANQGSEA. The ends lost 7 bases at V and 2 bases at J; junction bases unmatched: 4. The CDR3 length is 12 residues. The CDR3 coding sequence is TGCAGCGGGGGACAGTTAAACACTGAAGCTTTCTTT. Its protein is CSGGQLNTEAFF.

This chain connects TRBV7-9 to TRBJ1-1; 11 bases line up with TRBD1. Germline CDR1 is SEHNR and CDR2 is FQNEAQ (reference sequence). The CDR3 consists of 13 residues. V lost 5 bases, J lost 7 bases, and 3 bases stayed unmatched. Here the CDR3 DNA reads TGTGCCAGCAGCGAGGGACAGGGGGATGAAGCTTTCTTT. Translation: CASSEGQGDEAFF.

This clonotype was seen a handful of times. The CDR3 reads CASSMVVGKTYNEQFF. The DNA for the CDR3 is TGTGCCAGTAGTATGGTAGTCGGCAAGACCTACAATGAGCAGTTCTTC. The J gene is TRBJ2-1, the V gene TRBV19; no definite D call. V was pared by 3 bases and J by 2 bases, with 14 bases between. The germline CDR1 and CDR2 sequences are LNHDA and SQIVND (reference sequence). This CDR3 has 16 residues.

This clonotype has a count of ten or more. V gene TRBV6-5 combines with J gene TRBJ1-2; D may be TRBD1 (5 bases). Germline assignment: CDR1 MNHEY and CDR2 SVGAGI. V was cut by 5 bases and J by 7 bases, with 11 bases left in between. CDR3 length: 12 amino acids. CDR3 DNA sequence: TGTGCCAGCAGTCCTGGGGGGGGTGGCTACACCTTC. It specifies CASSPGGGGYTF.